This paragraph reports one T cell receptor (beta chain). These data originate in a study of blood T cell repertoires in COVID-19. Study at large: Sources were T cells, B-cell-depleted T cells, or PBMCs; the material itself was cDNA or gDNA.

Authors' processing steps: Counts of nucleated cells, estimated from reference gene primer amplification, were obtained. The assay was immunoSEQ multiplex PCR, and TCRdb's table has in-frame clones only and misses some. V and J calls and clone size are copied from that table; D and trimming were computed from the DNA. The table records some 270,000 clones, roughly 90% of them present only once. The CDR3 extends over 15 amino acids. Trimming removed 0 bases at V and 2 bases at J, with 11 bases between. CDR1 MRHNA and CDR2 SNTAGT come from the germline V gene. During active infection, Seattle patients enrolled and were then monitored through disease.

The chain couples TRBV6-4 to TRBJ2-7, with a weak D call TRBD2 (6 bases). This receptor was obtained from a woman aged 55 to 70 with COVID-19, enrolled during active disease. The specimen was peripheral blood. For the CDR3, the DNA is TGTGCCAGCAGTGACTCGGAGGGAGTCCCCTACGAGCAGTACTTC. It yields the protein CASSDSEGVPYEQYF.